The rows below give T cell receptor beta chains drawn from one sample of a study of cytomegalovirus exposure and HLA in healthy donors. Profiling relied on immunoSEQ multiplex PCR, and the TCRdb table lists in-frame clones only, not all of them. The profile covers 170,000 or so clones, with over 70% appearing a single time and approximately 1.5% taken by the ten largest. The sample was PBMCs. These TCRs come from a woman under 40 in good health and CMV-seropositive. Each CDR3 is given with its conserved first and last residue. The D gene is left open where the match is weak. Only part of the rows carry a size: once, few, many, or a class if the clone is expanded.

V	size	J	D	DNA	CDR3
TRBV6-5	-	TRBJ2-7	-	TGTGCCAGCAGTTACTCGACGGGGGAGGCAACCTACGAGCAGTACTTC	CASSYSTGEATYEQYF
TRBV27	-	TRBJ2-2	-	TGTGCCAGCAGTTCCGACAGGATCTGGAACACCGGGGAGCTGTTTTTT	CASSSDRIWNTGELFF
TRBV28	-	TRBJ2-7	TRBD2	TGTGCCAGCAGTTTATCCCCGGGACTAGACTCGTCCGAGCAGTACTTC	CASSLSPGLDSSEQYF
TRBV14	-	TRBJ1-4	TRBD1	TGTGCCAGCAGCTGGACAGGGGGTGATAATGAAAAACTGTTTTTT	CASSWTGGDNEKLFF
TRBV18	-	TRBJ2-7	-	TGTGCCAGCTCGACTGGGACTTCCTACGAGCAGTACTTC	CASSTGTSYEQYF
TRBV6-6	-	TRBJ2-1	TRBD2	TGTGCCAGCAATCTAAGACTAGCGGGAGTTGAGCAGTTCTTC	CASNLRLAGVEQFF
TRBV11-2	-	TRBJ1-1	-	TGTGCCAGCAGCCTTGCGGGATTTGAAGCTTTCTTT	CASSLAGFEAFF
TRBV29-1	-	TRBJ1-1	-	TGCAGCGTTGAACAATACACTGAAGCTTTCTTT	CSVEQYTEAFF
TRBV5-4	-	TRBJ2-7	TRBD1	TGTGCCAGCAGCCCCCCTCCGGGACAGGGGGCCTACGAGCAGTACTTC	CASSPPPGQGAYEQYF
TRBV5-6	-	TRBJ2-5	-	TGTGCCAGCAGCCACCAACGACTGAGGGAGACCCAGTACTTC	CASSHQRLRETQYF
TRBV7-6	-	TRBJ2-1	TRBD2	TGTGCCAGCAGCCTGGGGACTATGGTCCACAATGAGCAGTTCTTC	CASSLGTMVHNEQFF
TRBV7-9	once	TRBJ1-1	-	TGTGCCAGCAGCTTAAACAGGGCGGTCACTGAAGCTTTCTTT	CASSLNRAVTEAFF
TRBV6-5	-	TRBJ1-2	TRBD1	TGTGCCAGCAGTGTGGGGGGACAGGGAACATATGGCTACACCTTC	CASSVGGQGTYGYTF
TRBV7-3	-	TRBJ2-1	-	TGTGCCAGCAGCTTAACTCCTAGTCGAGCTTCCTACAATGAGCAGTTCTTC	CASSLTPSRASYNEQFF
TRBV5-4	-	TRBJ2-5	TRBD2	TGTGCCAGCAGCTTGGTACTAGCGGGGGAGGCTCTGGAGACCCAGTACTTC	CASSLVLAGEALETQYF
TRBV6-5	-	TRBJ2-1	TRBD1	TGTGCCAGCAGTTCTGGACAGGGGGGCAGGAATGAGCAGTTCTTC	CASSSGQGGRNEQFF
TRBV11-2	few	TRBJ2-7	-	TGTGCCAGCAGCTTATACAGGGGGGGCTACGAGCAGTACTTC	CASSLYRGGYEQYF
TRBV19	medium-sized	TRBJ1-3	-	TGTGCCAGTAGTCCAGGGATCACTGGAAACACCATATATTTT	CASSPGITGNTIYF
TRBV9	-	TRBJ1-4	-	TGTGCCAGCAGTAATGGTGGGAGCGGAAAACTGTTTTTT	CASSNGGSGKLFF
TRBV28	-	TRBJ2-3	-	TGTGCCAGCAGTACTAGTTGGTCGCAGTATTTT	CASSTSWSQYF
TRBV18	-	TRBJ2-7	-	TGTGCCAGCTCACCACCGAGCGGGCCGTCTAGTGCGTACTTC	CASSPPSGPSSAYF
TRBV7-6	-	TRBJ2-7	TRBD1	TGTGCCAGCAGCTACCGGGACAGGGGGTACGAGCAGTACTTC	CASSYRDRGYEQYF
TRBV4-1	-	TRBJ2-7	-	TGCGCCAGCAGCCACGGGTCCACCCCGGGAGCCGAGCAGTACTTC	CASSHGSTPGAEQYF
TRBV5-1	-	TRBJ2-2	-	TGCGCCAGCAGCGAGCCCCAAGGGGATGCCATCGGGGAGCTGTTTTTT	CASSEPQGDAIGELFF
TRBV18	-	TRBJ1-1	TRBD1	TGTGCCAGCTCACCTGGGACAGGGGAGAACACTGAAGCTTTCTTT	CASSPGTGENTEAFF
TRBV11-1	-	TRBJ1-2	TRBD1	TGTGCCAGCAGCTTAGGAGATGACAGGGACTATGGCTACACCTTC	CASSLGDDRDYGYTF
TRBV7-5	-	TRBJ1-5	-	TGTGTCAGAAGAACAGACAGGGGAGGGTATCAGCCCCAGCATTTT	CVRRTDRGGYQPQHF
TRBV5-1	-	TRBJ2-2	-	TGCGCCAGCAATATCGGTCGTTTCACCGGGGAGCTGTTTTTT	CASNIGRFTGELFF
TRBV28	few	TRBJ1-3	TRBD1	TGTGCCAGCAGTCACCAGGGGGTTGGTTCTGGAAACACCATATATTTT	CASSHQGVGSGNTIYF
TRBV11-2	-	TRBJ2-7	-	TGTGCCAGCAGCTTAAATACCCCCAGGGACTCCTACGAGCAGTACTTC	CASSLNTPRDSYEQYF
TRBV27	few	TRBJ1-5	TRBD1	TGTGCCAGCAGTTCCGGGACAGGACGCAGTCAGCCCCAGCATTTT	CASSSGTGRSQPQHF
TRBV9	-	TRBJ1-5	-	TGTGCCAGCAGCGTAGGAGGGCCGGTGGGGCAGCCCCAGCATTTT	CASSVGGPVGQPQHF
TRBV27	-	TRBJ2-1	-	TGTGCCAGCAGGCCCTCAGGCGGGATGGGCAATGAGCAGTTCTTC	CASRPSGGMGNEQFF
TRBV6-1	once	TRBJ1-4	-	TGTGCCAGCAGTGAAAATAGACAGCGTAATGAAAAACTGTTTTTT	CASSENRQRNEKLFF
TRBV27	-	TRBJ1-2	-	TGTGCCAGCAGTTTTTCAACTTGGGGGGAAGGCTACACCTTC	CASSFSTWGEGYTF
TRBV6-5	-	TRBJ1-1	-	TGTGCCAGCTGGAGGGCCCCCACTGAAGCTTTCTTT	CASWRAPTEAFF
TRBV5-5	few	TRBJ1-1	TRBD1	TGTGCCAGCAGCCAACAGGGGACTGAAGCTTTCTTT	CASSQQGTEAFF
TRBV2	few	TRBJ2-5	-	TGTGCCAGCAATAGGGACAACCAAGAGACCCAGTACTTC	CASNRDNQETQYF
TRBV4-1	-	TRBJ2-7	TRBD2	TGCGCCAGCAGCCAAGATCGTCTAGCGGGAGGACAATACGAGCAGTACTTC	CASSQDRLAGGQYEQYF
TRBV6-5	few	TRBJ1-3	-	TGTGCCAGCAGTTACTCGGGAGGGACTGGAAACACCATATATTTT	CASSYSGGTGNTIYF
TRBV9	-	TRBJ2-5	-	TGTGCCAGCAGCGCCGGCCCTGGCGGCCACCAAGAGACCCAGTACTTC	CASSAGPGGHQETQYF
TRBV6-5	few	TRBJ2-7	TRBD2	TGTGCCAGCAGACCTGGACTAGCGGTACTGTACGAGCAGTACTTC	CASRPGLAVLYEQYF
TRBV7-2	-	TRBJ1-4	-	TGTGCCAGCAGCTTCTCGCCGGGTGAAAAACTGTTTTTT	CASSFSPGEKLFF
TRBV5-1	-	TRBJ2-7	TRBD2	TGCGCCAGCAGCTTGGCTCTAGCGGGTACCTACGAGCAGTACTTC	CASSLALAGTYEQYF
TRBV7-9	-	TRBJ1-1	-	TGTGCCAGCCAAGGGGGATACACTGAAGCTTTCTTT	CASQGGYTEAFF
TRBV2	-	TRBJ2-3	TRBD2	TGTGCCAGTCCGCGGGAGGGCCGCACAGATACGCAGTATTTT	CASPREGRTDTQYF
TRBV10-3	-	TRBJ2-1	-	TGTGCCATCAATAAGTACAGCCTTGGATTGAATGAGCAGTTCTTC	CAINKYSLGLNEQFF
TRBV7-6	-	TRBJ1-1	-	TGTGCCAGCAAGGGACTGAGGAACACTGAAGCTTTCTTT	CASKGLRNTEAFF
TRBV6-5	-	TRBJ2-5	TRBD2	TGTGCCAGCAGGCAGACTAGCGTCGAGACCCAGTACTTC	CASRQTSVETQYF
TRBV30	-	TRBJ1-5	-	TGTGCCTGGAGTGTCGCGGCGGCTAGCAATCAGCCCCAGCATTTT	CAWSVAAASNQPQHF
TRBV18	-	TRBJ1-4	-	TGTGCCAGCTCACCATACGGTACTGCAACTAATGAAAAACTGTTTTTT	CASSPYGTATNEKLFF
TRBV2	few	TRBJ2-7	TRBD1	TGTGCCAGCAAGGTAACAGGGGGCGAATACGAGCAGTACTTC	CASKVTGGEYEQYF
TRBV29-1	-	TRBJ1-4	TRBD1	TGCAGCGGTATGGACAGGGGTAATGAAAAACTGTTTTTT	CSGMDRGNEKLFF
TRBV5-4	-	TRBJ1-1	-	TGTGCCAGCAGCCGGGGGGGACTGAACACTGAAGCTTTCTTT	CASSRGGLNTEAFF
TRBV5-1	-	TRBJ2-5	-	TGCGCCAGCAGCCACGGAGACGCACAAGAGACCCAGTACTTC	CASSHGDAQETQYF